This section outlines one TCR beta chain sequence together with its context. What it binds is unknown. Profiling relied on immunoSEQ multiplex PCR, and the TCRdb table lists in-frame clones only, not all of them. The sample has about 480,000 clones, around nine tenths seen once; the top ten hold roughly 13%. The record originates from a study of Ad26.COV2.S vaccination and SARS-CoV-2 variants. Indicated treatment: around 19 received Ad26.COV2.S at low or high dose, single or two shots; about five received placebo; per-sample allocation not given. Repertoires come from day 63 after the first vaccine or placebo injection. Expressing Wuhan-strain SARS-CoV-2 spike, an Ad26 vector served as the vaccine. General study findings and limits: Using TCR breadth and depth analyses may have led to underestimated total T cell responses.

The CDR3 extends over 14 amino acids. The germline V and J ends were trimmed by 5 bases and 4 bases, with 12 bases remaining between them. Germline V gene data show CDR1 as MNHEY and CDR2 as SVGEGT. The sequencing used peripheral blood, collected in a trial of Ad26.COV2.S vaccine versus placebo. The TCR originated in a person between 18 and 65 years old who received the Ad26.COV2.S COVID-19 vaccine or a placebo. The chain is built from TRBV6-2 or TRBV6-3 and TRBJ2-1; no clear D gene. Here the CDR3 DNA reads TGTGCCAGCAGTAAAGACCGAGGTTACAATGAGCAGTTCTTC. Its translation: CASSKDRGYNEQFF.